This is a list of T cell receptor beta chains from one sample in a study of regulatory T cells in long-lasting Graves disease. MiXCR was run by TCRdb on the multiplex PCR reads, yielding one entry per CDR3 protein. The sample consists of around 250,000 distinct CDR3 sequences, approximately 20% of them appearing once. The sample in question was peripheral blood mononuclear cells (PBMCs), obtained at new diagnosis, from a patient treated with antithyroid drugs. These receptors were taken from a female donor with Graves disease. Each CDR3 is given with its conserved first and last residue. The D gene is left open where the match is weak. Clone size is given for some rows only: seen once, a few or many times, or a class if the clone is expanded.

clone_size	v_call	d_call	j_call	cdr3_aa	cdr3_nt
many	TRBV7-9	-	TRBJ2-1	CASSLGLAHNEQFF	TGTGCCAGCAGCTTAGGTCTAGCGCACAATGAGCAGTTCTTC
-	TRBV7-2	-	TRBJ2-3	CASSLESSTDTQYF	TGTGCCAGCAGCTTAGAGTCGAGCACAGATACGCAGTATTTT
many	TRBV10-3	-	TRBJ2-1	CATGGEEVNEQFF	TGTGCAACAGGAGGGGAGGAGGTCAATGAGCAGTTCTTC
-	TRBV7-9	-	TRBJ2-7	CASSGINRQAAEEQYF	TGTGCCAGCAGCGGTATTAACCGACAGGCAGCAGAGGAGCAGTACTTC
-	TRBV9	-	TRBJ2-1	CASSVKGHSYNEQFF	TGTGCCAGCAGCGTAAAGGGACACTCCTACAATGAGCAGTTCTTC
many	TRBV18	TRBD1	TRBJ2-7	CASSPIGQGATYEQYF	TGTGCCAGCTCACCTATCGGACAGGGGGCTACCTACGAGCAGTACTTC
many	TRBV20-1	-	TRBJ2-5	CSARWPGRETQYF	TGCAGTGCTAGGTGGCCGGGGAGGGAGACCCAGTACTTC
many	TRBV29-1	TRBD1	TRBJ1-4	CSVEGTGTEKLFF	TGCAGCGTTGAGGGGACAGGGACTGAAAAACTGTTTTTT
-	TRBV6-1	-	TRBJ2-3	CASNTGAEPDTQYF	TGTGCCAGCAACACCGGGGCGGAACCAGATACGCAGTATTTT
many	TRBV30	TRBD2	TRBJ2-5	CAWSPTSGGGTQYF	TGTGCCTGGTCTCCTACTAGCGGGGGGGGGACCCAGTACTTC
-	TRBV19	-	TRBJ1-5	CASRGLPEQSNQPQHF	TGTGCCAGTAGGGGCCTGCCGGAACAGAGCAATCAGCCCCAGCATTTT
many	TRBV7-2	TRBD2	TRBJ2-1	CASSLAGGNYNEQFF	TGTGCCAGCAGCTTAGCGGGAGGGAACTACAATGAGCAGTTCTTC
many	TRBV2	-	TRBJ2-5	CASRAGEHPEETQYF	TGTGCCAGCAGGGCCGGCGAACACCCTGAGGAGACCCAGTACTTC
many	TRBV24-1	-	TRBJ1-1	CATETGTVDRRTEAFF	TGTGCCACCGAAACCGGGACGGTCGACCGTAGGACTGAAGCTTTCTTT
many	TRBV12-3/TRBV12-4	-	TRBJ1-4	CASGRLPGEKLFF	TGTGCCAGCGGACGACTACCGGGTGAAAAACTGTTTTTT
-	TRBV19	-	TRBJ2-1	CASTSAEYNEQFF	TGTGCCAGTACTTCAGCGGAGTACAATGAGCAGTTCTTC
many	TRBV11-2	-	TRBJ2-7	CASSILGEQYF	TGTGCCAGCAGCATCCTGGGCGAGCAGTACTTC
-	TRBV29-1	-	TRBJ2-1	CSTRLMNEQFF	TGCAGCACCCGTCTTATGAATGAGCAGTTCTTC
many	TRBV2	-	TRBJ2-1	CATGNRGTRGNEQFF	TGTGCCACCGGGAACAGGGGGACTAGAGGAAATGAGCAGTTCTTC
few	TRBV24-1	-	TRBJ1-5	CATRQALNQPQHF	TGTGCCACCAGACAGGCCTTAAATCAGCCCCAGCATTTT
many	TRBV6-2/TRBV6-3	-	TRBJ2-3	CASSSRTDDDTQYF	TGTGCCAGCAGTTCACGGACAGACGATGATACGCAGTATTTT
many	TRBV4-1	TRBD1	TRBJ1-2	CASTLTGTDLNYGYTF	TGCGCCAGCACCCTGACCGGGACAGACCTCAACTATGGCTACACCTTC
many	TRBV3-1	-	TRBJ2-1	CASSQVLDSGREDEQFF	TGTGCCAGCAGCCAAGTTCTCGATAGCGGAAGGGAGGATGAGCAGTTCTTC
many	TRBV5-6	TRBD1	TRBJ2-7	CASSFPPGQGYEQYF	TGTGCCAGCAGTTTTCCTCCGGGACAGGGCTACGAGCAGTACTTC
-	TRBV11-2	-	TRBJ2-1	CASSLAGVSSYNEQFF	TGTGCCAGCAGCTTAGCGGGGGTAAGCTCCTACAATGAGCAGTTCTTC
few	TRBV7-9	-	TRBJ1-1	CASSLSRGVVTEAFF	TGTGCCAGCAGCTTATCCCGGGGAGTAGTCACTGAAGCTTTCTTT
once	TRBV7-2	-	TRBJ1-1	CASSLFDTEAFF	TGTGCCAGCAGCTTATTCGACACTGAAGCTTTCTTT
many	TRBV5-1	-	TRBJ1-2	CASSLAGDYGYTF	TGCGCCAGCAGCTTGGCAGGGGACTATGGCTACACCTTC
many	TRBV7-8	-	TRBJ2-1	CASSSSAGADSRFF	TGTGCCAGCAGCTCCTCGGCGGGGGCGGATTCGCGGTTCTTC
-	TRBV7-9	-	TRBJ2-6	CASHRDSGANVLTF	TGTGCCAGTCACAGAGACTCTGGGGCCAACGTCCTGACTTTC
many	TRBV28	TRBD1	TRBJ1-1	CATMTGGRTEAFF	TGTGCCACCATGACAGGGGGAAGAACTGAAGCTTTCTTT
many	TRBV13	TRBD2	TRBJ2-3	CASSRLASSTDTQYF	TGTGCCAGCAGCCGACTAGCGAGTAGCACAGATACGCAGTATTTT
many	TRBV6-1	-	TRBJ1-2	CASSEAGVYGYTF	TGTGCCAGCAGTGAGGCCGGGGTCTATGGCTACACCTTC
many	TRBV6-5	-	TRBJ2-2	CASSSLTGAYTGELFF	TGTGCCAGCAGTTCTTTGACGGGAGCTTACACCGGGGAGCTGTTTTTT
-	TRBV11-3	-	TRBJ2-4	CASSLEGEAGPGNIQYF	TGTGCCAGCAGCTTAGAGGGGGAGGCGGGCCCAGGAAACATTCAGTACTTC
many	TRBV29-1	-	TRBJ2-5	CSVLWGETQYF	TGCAGCGTTTTGTGGGGAGAGACCCAGTACTTC
many	TRBV28	TRBD1	TRBJ1-2	CASSLARGAYGYTF	TGTGCCAGCAGTTTGGCCAGGGGGGCCTATGGCTACACCTTC
many	TRBV7-9	-	TRBJ1-1	CASSWTGIDTEAFF	TGTGCCAGCAGTTGGACCGGGATAGACACTGAAGCTTTCTTT
many	TRBV29-1	TRBD2	TRBJ2-5	CSVHRGAGVETQYF	TGCAGCGTGCATCGTGGAGCGGGAGTTGAGACCCAGTACTTC
-	TRBV4-1	TRBD1	TRBJ1-5	CASSQDHRGDTQPQHF	TGCGCCAGCAGCCAAGACCACAGGGGGGACACTCAGCCCCAGCATTTT
many	TRBV4-3	TRBD2	TRBJ2-2	CASSQVLAGTNTGELFF	TGCGCCAGCAGCCAAGTCTTAGCGGGAACGAACACCGGGGAGCTGTTTTTT
many	TRBV7-8	-	TRBJ1-1	CASSLAGGRGAFF	TGTGCCAGCAGCTTAGCAGGGGGGCGTGGAGCTTTCTTT
many	TRBV18	-	TRBJ1-4	CASSPIDPNEKLFF	TGTGCCAGCTCACCAATCGACCCTAATGAAAAACTGTTTTTT
many	TRBV2	-	TRBJ1-3	CASTIRGIGNTIYF	TGTGCCAGCACCATTCGGGGCATCGGAAACACCATATATTTT
many	TRBV4-3	TRBD2	TRBJ2-3	CASSRAGERDTQYF	TGCGCCAGCAGCCGAGCGGGAGAGAGAGATACGCAGTATTTT
-	TRBV5-6	-	TRBJ1-3	CASSFLLQSSGNTIYF	TGTGCCAGCAGCTTTTTGTTGCAGAGCTCTGGAAACACCATATATTTT
-	TRBV2	TRBD1	TRBJ1-1	CASRGRTGGESEAFF	TGTGCCAGCAGAGGGAGGACAGGGGGCGAAAGTGAAGCTTTCTTT
many	TRBV7-2	-	TRBJ2-1	CASTLGTPSYNEQFF	TGTGCCAGCACCCTCGGGACCCCTTCCTACAATGAGCAGTTCTTC
many	TRBV18	-	TRBJ2-5	CASSPPSGMETQYF	TGTGCCAGCTCACCGCCCTCCGGGATGGAGACCCAGTACTTC
-	TRBV7-9	-	TRBJ1-2	CASISLGGYGYTF	TGTGCCAGCATTTCATTGGGGGGCTATGGCTACACCTTC
many	TRBV7-2	TRBD2	TRBJ2-4	CASGNSGRAGGIQYF	TGTGCCAGCGGTAATAGCGGGAGGGCCGGGGGCATTCAGTACTTC
-	TRBV5-5	-	TRBJ1-5	CASSDTHRGQRQPQHF	TGTGCCAGCAGCGATACCCACCGGGGGCAGAGGCAGCCCCAGCATTTT
many	TRBV6-1	TRBD2	TRBJ2-1	CASGTAGLGSYNEQFF	TGTGCCAGCGGGACGGCGGGACTAGGCTCCTACAATGAGCAGTTCTTC